Listed below are T cell receptor beta chains from one sample, sequenced in a study of blood T cells in healthy people across ages. In TCRdb, the 5' RACE reads were re-called with MiXCR into one record per CDR3 protein. There are roughly 1,500,000 distinct CDR3 sequences in the sample; 35% to 45% occur only once, and 7.9% lies in the top ten. Sequencing input: blood. The receptors were sampled from a woman between 18 and 29 years old in good health. Each CDR3 is given with its conserved first and last residue. D genes are given only for firm matches. Only some rows state a clone size, as once, few, many or a class for expanded clones.

TRBJ2-3 TRBD2 TRBV3-1 once CASSPGTSGSGDTDTQYF TGTGCCAGCAGCCCCGGGACTAGCGGGAGTGGAGACACAGATACGCAGTATTTT
TRBJ2-1 . TRBV6-5 . CASSPQSTGSYNEQFF TGTGCCAGCAGCCCCCAGAGCACAGGGTCCTACAATGAGCAGTTCTTC
TRBJ2-7 . TRBV29-1 . CSVAAGGWYEQYF TGCAGCGTCGCCGCTGGGGGCTGGTACGAGCAGTACTTC
TRBJ2-1 TRBD1 TRBV28 . CASSVQGTGEQFF TGTGCCAGCAGCGTACAGGGGACGGGTGAGCAGTTCTTC
TRBJ2-3 TRBD2 TRBV5-1 . CASSSGTSGSSTDTQYF TGCGCCAGCAGCTCGGGAACTAGCGGATCTAGCACAGATACGCAGTATTTT
TRBJ2-3 . TRBV6-2/TRBV6-3 . CNPAGTDTQYF TGTAACCCTGCTGGCACAGATACGCAGTATTTT
TRBJ2-5 TRBD2 TRBV9 . CASSVDLSGGFQETQYF TGTGCCAGCAGCGTAGATCTTAGCGGGGGGTTCCAAGAGACCCAGTACTTC
TRBJ2-1 . TRBV20-1 . CSAAVGGEQFF TGCAGCGCGGCGGTGGGCGGTGAGCAGTTCTTC
TRBJ2-1 . TRBV12-3/TRBV12-4 . CASSRDKYNEQFF TGTGCCAGCAGTCGGGACAAATACAATGAGCAGTTCTTC
TRBJ1-1 . TRBV28 . CASSFGGVAFF TGTGCCAGCAGTTTTGGTGGCGTAGCTTTCTTT
TRBJ2-1 . TRBV12-5 few CASGRLVTREQFF TGTGCTAGTGGCCGACTAGTTACGAGAGAGCAGTTCTTC
TRBJ1-5 . TRBV5-6 . CASSDRGLINQPQHF TGTGCCAGCAGCGACCGGGGACTGATTAATCAGCCCCAGCATTTT
TRBJ2-7 TRBD2 TRBV25-1 few CASRPSGSYEQYF TGTGCCAGCAGACCTAGCGGGAGTTACGAGCAGTACTTC
TRBJ2-7 . TRBV5-1 . CASSSDRQLSSYNEQYF TGCGCCAGCAGCTCAGATAGACAGCTAAGCTCCTACAATGAGCAGTACTTC
TRBJ1-4 TRBD1 TRBV12-3/TRBV12-4 once CASSFSGTGNEKLFF TGTGCCAGCAGTTTTTCCGGGACAGGGAATGAAAAACTGTTTTTT
TRBJ1-2 . TRBV6-2/TRBV6-3 . CASSYSPNRRYGYTF TGTGCCAGCAGTTACTCGCCAAACAGACGCTATGGCTACACCTTC
TRBJ2-1 . TRBV6-1 . CASSGGFEQFF TGTGCCAGCAGTGGGGGGTTTGAGCAGTTCTTC
TRBJ2-1 TRBD2 TRBV27 . CASSWAGVGNEQFF TGTGCCAGCAGTTGGGCGGGAGTGGGCAATGAGCAGTTCTTC
TRBJ2-7 . TRBV12-3/TRBV12-4 few CASSPRTGEQYF TGTGCCAGCAGCCCCCGGACTGGCGAGCAGTACTTC
TRBJ2-1 . TRBV10-3 . CAISEGETQFF TGTGCCATCAGTGAAGGGGAGACCCAGTTCTTC
TRBJ2-5 TRBD2 TRBV12-3/TRBV12-4 . CASVRAGGETQYF TGTGCCAGCGTGAGAGCGGGGGGTGAGACCCAGTACTTC
TRBJ1-6 . TRBV5-1 . CASSGDGQTYNSPHHF TGCGCCAGCAGCGGAGACGGACAGACCTATAATTCACCCCACCACTTT
TRBJ1-2 TRBD1 TRBV5-5 . CASSPSTGGHNYGYTF TGTGCCAGCAGCCCCAGTACAGGGGGACATAACTATGGCTACACCTTC
TRBJ2-2 . TRBV12-3/TRBV12-4 few CASSFAGNTGELFF TGTGCCAGCAGTTTTGCCGGGAACACCGGGGAGCTGTTTTTT
TRBJ1-2 . TRBV29-1 . CSVFGGTGYTF TGCAGCGTCTTTGGGGGAACTGGCTACACCTTC
TRBJ1-2 TRBD1 TRBV28 . CASIRDRDGYTF TGTGCCAGCATAAGGGACAGGGATGGCTACACCTTC
TRBJ2-7 . TRBV6-1 . CASSEIVTEGYEQYF TGTGCCAGCAGTGAAATCGTGACAGAGGGATACGAGCAGTACTTC
TRBJ2-7 TRBD1 TRBV7-8 . CASRPTGTGVYEQYF TGTGCCAGCAGACCCACCGGGACAGGGGTCTACGAGCAGTACTTC
TRBJ1-5 . TRBV20-1 few CSANDGGRNQPQHF TGCAGTGCTAACGACGGCGGGCGCAATCAGCCCCAGCATTTT
TRBJ2-3 TRBD1 TRBV20-1 few CSARDRGLGDTQYF TGCAGTGCCCGGGACAGGGGACTTGGCGATACGCAGTATTTT
TRBJ2-7 . TRBV20-1 . CSARGPPYEQYF TGCAGTGCTAGAGGCCCGCCCTACGAGCAGTACTTC
TRBJ1-4 . TRBV12-3/TRBV12-4 . CASSWAAVNEKLFF TGTGCCAGCAGTTGGGCCGCAGTAAATGAAAAACTGTTTTTT
TRBJ2-1 TRBD1 TRBV6-6 . CASSYRPGQSEQFF TGTGCCAGCAGTTACCGCCCGGGACAGTCCGAGCAGTTCTTC
TRBJ2-7 . TRBV3-1 many CASSPLDNEQYF TGTGCCAGCAGCCCTCTAGATAACGAGCAGTACTTC
TRBJ2-7 . TRBV20-1 many CSAREDGNEQYF TGCAGTGCTAGAGAGGATGGGAATGAGCAGTACTTC
TRBJ2-1 . TRBV5-1 . CASSSRAPDEQFF TGCGCCAGCAGCTCCAGAGCTCCGGATGAGCAGTTCTTC
TRBJ2-1 TRBD1 TRBV28 . CASGGQGVYNEQFF TGTGCCAGCGGGGGACAGGGAGTCTACAATGAGCAGTTCTTC
TRBJ2-7 TRBD2 TRBV29-1 few CSVERGGLAGTYEQYF TGCAGCGTCGAGAGGGGGGGACTAGCGGGTACCTACGAGCAGTACTTC
TRBJ2-1 TRBD2 TRBV7-9 few CASRGEGNTYNEQFF TGTGCCAGCAGGGGGGAGGGTAACACCTACAATGAGCAGTTCTTC
TRBJ2-1 TRBD2 TRBV5-1 . CASSQQTSGPYNEQFF TGCGCCAGCAGCCAGCAGACTAGCGGGCCCTACAATGAGCAGTTCTTC
TRBJ2-5 . TRBV20-1 . CSARESGSVYF TGCAGTGCCCGAGAGAGTGGGTCTGTGTACTTC